One and the same sample provided the 17 T cell receptor beta chains below, sequenced in a study of T cell changes during pregnancy in multiple sclerosis. The table came from immunoSEQ multiplex PCR; TCRdb's copy has only in-frame clones and leaves some out. The data contain about 97,000 clones, approximately 90% of them singletons. Sequencing used peripheral blood, obtained in the second trimester of pregnancy. The receptors were gathered from a female donor in good health, enrolled as a control in a pregnancy study.

The chain uses TRBV6-1 and TRBJ2-5; D is uncertain. Trimming cost V 8 bases and J 4 bases, with 20 bases left between them. The CDR3 has 15 amino acids. Per germline, CDR1 MNHNS and CDR2 SASEGT. The CDR3 DNA reads TGTGCCAGCGACCCCCCACAAATCGGCGGAGAGACCCAGTACTTC. Its translation: CASDPPQIGGETQYF.

The chain links TRBV28 to TRBJ1-2, with D possibly matching TRBD1 (5 bases). Trimming stripped 5 bases from V and 1 base from J, with 14 bases between. The germline CDR1 and CDR2 sequences are MDHEN and SYDVKM. There are 15 residues in the CDR3. This CDR3 reads CASSPWGGGNYGYTF. The CDR3 nucleotides read TGTGCCAGCAGTCCGTGGGGGGGAGGTAACTATGGCTACACCTTC.

This clone was detected once. The genes are TRBV6-1 and TRBJ2-6; possibly TRBD2 for D (6 bases). The germline gives CDR1 MNHNS, CDR2 SASEGT. The CDR3 runs 14 residues. Trimming left V 11 bases short and J 4 bases short, with 15 bases between. CDR3 region: CASERATGANVLTF. The CDR3 DNA sequence: TGTGCCTCTGAGCGGGCGACCGGGGCCAACGTCCTGACTTTC.

This chain joins TRBV7-9 and TRBJ1-2; TRBD1 might be the D (6 bases). Germline values: CDR1 SEHNR, CDR2 FQNEAQ (reference sequence). CDR3 size: 15 residues. With 5 bases removed from V and 4 bases from J, the gap between germline ends came to 17 bases. This chain's CDR3 is CASSPLQGPSYGYTF. CDR3 nucleotides: TGTGCCAGCAGCCCCCTGCAGGGGCCGAGCTATGGCTACACCTTC.

The sample holds a few counts of this clone. The chain uses TRBV2 and TRBJ2-3; D might be TRBD1 (5 bases). The CDR3 totals 14 residues. Looked up from germline, CDR1 is SNHLY and CDR2 is FYNNEI. Deletions cut 3 bases from V and 5 bases from J, with 12 bases between. DNA for the CDR3: TGTGCCAGCAGTGAGGGGCAGGGAAGAGATACGCAGTATTTT. This encodes CASSEGQGRDTQYF.

The DNA for the CDR3 is TGTGCCAGCAGCTTAGGGTCGGGTTGGCAGGGAGGCCCCTACAATGAGCAGTTCTTC. Translation: CASSLGSGWQGGPYNEQFF. The V and J genes are TRBV7-9 and TRBJ2-1, with TRBD2 as a possible D gene (6 bases). Trimming cost V 1 base and J 2 bases, with 21 bases left between them. The CDR3 runs 19 residues. Germline-derived CDR1 and CDR2 are SEHNR and FQNEAQ (reference sequence).

CDR3 region: CASNEGGAGNTIYF. The CDR3 nucleotides read TGCGCCAGCAACGAAGGGGGGGCTGGAAACACCATATATTTT. J is TRBJ1-3 and V is TRBV5-1, with a weak D call TRBD1 (6 bases). This CDR3 is built from 14 residues. Per the germline V gene, CDR1 is SGHRS and CDR2 is YFSETQ. V shed 6 bases and J shed 2 bases, with 12 bases lying between them.

This clone was found a few times. V gene TRBV15 combines with J gene TRBJ1-2; the match to TRBD1 covers 8 bases. Germline values: CDR1 LNHNV, CDR2 YYDKDF (reference sequence). V lost 4 bases and J lost 7; bases outside the gene matches: 2. This CDR3 contains 12 residues. For the CDR3, the DNA is TGTGCCACCAGCACCGACAGGGGTGGCTACACCTTC. Protein sequence: CATSTDRGGYTF.

The V and J genes are TRBV2 and TRBJ2-5; no clear D gene. Per germline, CDR1 SNHLY and CDR2 FYNNEI. There are 16 residues in the CDR3. The germline V and J ends were trimmed by 6 bases and 5 bases, with 22 bases remaining between them. Here the CDR3 DNA reads TGTGCCAGCAGCGCCCTCTCCCCCACTCGATTGGAGACCCAGTACTTC. It encodes CASSALSPTRLETQYF.

The chain joins TRBV2 to TRBJ2-5; perhaps TRBD1 as D (6 bases). This CDR3 has 16 residues. With 7 bases removed from V and 4 bases from J, the gap between germline ends came to 22 bases. In germline, CDR1 is SNHLY, CDR2 FYNNEI. CDR3 sequence: CASNVLGAGAGETQYF. The CDR3 DNA reads TGTGCCAGCAATGTCTTAGGGGCAGGGGCGGGAGAGACCCAGTACTTC. The whole variable domain, filled in from reference TRBV2 and TRBJ2-5, reads EPEVTQTPSHQVTQMGQEVILRCVPISNHLYFYWYRQILGQKVEFLVSFYNNEISEKSEIFDDQFSVERPDGSNFTLKIRSTKLEDSAMYFCASNVLGAGAGETQYFGPGTRLLVL.

The rearrangement uses TRBV5-1 and TRBJ1-2; D gene unclear. CDR3 length equals 11 residues. V lost 5 bases and J lost 5, with 7 bases in between. The germline CDR1 and CDR2 sequences are SGHRS and YFSETQ. The CDR3: CASRESYGYTF. For the CDR3, the DNA is TGCGCCAGCAGGGAGTCTTATGGCTACACCTTC.

The rearrangement links TRBV19 to TRBJ1-1, with D unresolved. The CDR3 has 14 amino acids. CDR1 is LNHDA and CDR2 is SQIVND in the germline V gene (reference sequence). Trimming took off 8 bases at V and 0 bases at J, with 13 bases between the two ends. The CDR3 sequence is CASRILAVNTEAFF. CDR3 in DNA: TGTGCCAGTCGGATCCTTGCGGTGAACACTGAAGCTTTCTTT.

The V and J genes are TRBV7-6 and TRBJ2-7; 7 bases fit TRBD1. The length of the CDR3 is 12 residues. Losses at the gene ends were 5 bases for V and 5 bases for J; bases not matched to a gene: 3. The germline CDR1 and CDR2 sequences are SGHVS and FNYEAQ. CDR3 sequence: CASSQGQDEQYF. For the CDR3, the DNA is TGTGCCAGCAGCCAAGGACAGGACGAGCAGTACTTC. The full variable domain, completed using reference TRBV7-6 and TRBJ2-7, is GAGVSQSPRYKVTKRGQDVALRCDPISGHVSLYWYRQALGQGPEFLTYFNYEAQQDKSGLPNDRFSAERPEGSISTLTIQRTEQRDSAMYRCASSQGQDEQYFGPGTRLTVT.

The chain uses TRBV5-8 and TRBJ2-1, with TRBD1 identical over 8 bases. The CDR3 covers 15 residues. V shed 2 bases, J shed 2 bases, and the junction held 3 bases outside the gene matches. In germline, CDR1 is SGHTS, CDR2 YDEGEE. The CDR3 sequence: CASSFGQGAYNEQFF. In DNA, the CDR3 is TGTGCCAGCAGCTTTGGACAGGGAGCCTACAATGAGCAGTTCTTC.

With regard to this clone: A junction end diverges from the germline sequence, so it may reflect a read error. The chain couples TRBV6-1 to TRBJ2-7; the D is unclear. CDR3 size: 12 residues. Germline values: CDR1 MNHNS, CDR2 SASEGT. CDR3 amino acids: CASSPDSHEQYF. The CDR3 nucleotides read TGTGCCAGCAGCCCAGACTCCCACGAGCAGTACTTC.

The chain is built from TRBV28 and TRBJ1-2; D is uncertain. The germline V and J ends were trimmed by 3 bases and 2 bases, with 7 bases remaining between them. Germline CDR1 reads MDHEN; CDR2 reads SYDVKM. The CDR3 length is 13 residues. This chain's CDR3 is CASSFAGNYGYTF. CDR3 DNA: TGTGCCAGCAGTTTCGCGGGAAACTATGGCTACACCTTC.

The genes are TRBV19 and TRBJ1-5; maybe TRBD1 (5 bases). The germline V gene encodes CDR1 LNHDA and CDR2 SQIVND (reference sequence). The ends were cut back, 5 bases at V and 0 bases at J, with 11 bases in the middle. The CDR3 is 15 amino acids. The CDR3 spells CASSRQQYSNQPQHF. CDR3 DNA sequence: TGTGCCAGTAGTCGACAGCAGTATAGCAATCAGCCCCAGCATTTT.